The next 30 T cell receptor beta chains were all read from a single sample in a study of T cells in Graves' hyperthyroidism and ophthalmopathy. From RNA transcripts, TCR beta CDR3 regions were amplified. RT-PCR in the first round (using the HTBI primer set) targeted the TCR CDR3. TCRdb redid the calling of the multiplex PCR reads with MiXCR, one entry per CDR3 protein. The profile shows approximately 600,000 distinct CDR3 sequences, less than 25% of them singletons. Input material: blood. These receptor sequences come from a man aged 25-45 years with Graves' ophthalmopathy.

The V gene is TRBV7-8, the J gene TRBJ1-2, with 7 bases fitting TRBD1. The length of the CDR3 is 14 residues. Germline trimming cut 4 bases from V and 8 bases from J; bases unmatched to any gene: 10. CDR1 and CDR2 (germline): SGHVS, FQNEAQ. The CDR3 region is CASSSRRGTDGYTF. Here the CDR3 DNA reads TGTGCCAGCAGCTCCCGGCGTGGGACAGACGGCTACACCTTC.

This clonotype occurred a few times. The genes are TRBV11-3 and TRBJ1-2, with 9 bases matching TRBD1. The V segment lost 4 bases and the J segment 0 bases; nucleotides outside the gene matches: 9. Looked up from germline, CDR1 is SGHNT and CDR2 is YENEEA. The CDR3 covers 17 residues. The CDR3 DNA reads TGTGCCAGCAGCTCTTCGGGACAGGGAAAAACTAACTATGGCTACACCTTC. It is translated as CASSSSGQGKTNYGYTF.

J is TRBJ1-2 and V is TRBV20-1; D unresolved. Germline CDR1 reads DFQATT; CDR2 reads SNEGSKA (reference sequence). Trimming stripped 0 bases from V and 3 bases from J, with 23 bases between. The CDR3 sequence is 18 residues long. The CDR3 region is CSARDFENPKVGDYGYTF. The CDR3 bases are TGCAGTGCTAGAGATTTCGAGAATCCTAAGGTCGGGGACTATGGCTACACCTTC.

The rearrangement links TRBV10-2 to TRBJ2-1, with D uncertain. The CDR3 is 14 amino acids. Trimming cost V 8 bases and J 4 bases, with 15 bases left between them. Germline V lookup: CDR1 WSHSY, CDR2 SAAADI. The CDR3 nucleotides are TGCGCCAGCCAATTCTCGGACGTTTACAATGAGCAGTTCTTC. It yields the protein CASQFSDVYNEQFF.

The chain is built from TRBV7-6 and TRBJ2-2, with 9 bases aligning to TRBD1. The CDR3 consists of 16 residues. Germline V CDR1 and CDR2: SGHVS, FNYEAQ. With 2 bases clipped from V and 1 base from J, the junction kept 2 bases outside the gene matches. The CDR3 loop is CASSLMGQGNTGELFF. Written as DNA, the CDR3 is TGTGCCAGCAGCTTAATGGGACAGGGGAACACCGGGGAGCTGTTTTTT.

The chain combines TRBV6-1 with TRBJ1-2, with a possible D match to TRBD1 (5 bases). Germline V gene sequence: CDR1 MNHNS, CDR2 SASEGT. Trimming shortened V by 6 bases and J by 7 bases, and 18 bases separated the two germline ends. The CDR3 is 14 amino acids. This CDR3 reads CASRSGTAAGGYTF. CDR3 nucleotides: TGTGCCAGCAGATCCGGGACCGCAGCGGGTGGCTACACCTTC.

This clonotype was picked up a small number of times. The chain carries TRBV7-8 and TRBJ2-7; D possibly corresponds to TRBD2 (6 bases). CDR1 is SGHVS, CDR2 FQNEAQ, per germline. This CDR3 is 13 amino acids long. V was cut by 4 bases and J by 2 bases, with 9 bases left in between. CDR3 nucleotides: TGTGCCAGCAGCTGGGGGGACCCCTACGAGCAGTACTTC. Amino acid sequence: CASSWGDPYEQYF.

V gene TRBV10-3 combines with J gene TRBJ2-1, with 9 bases matching TRBD2. Germline V gene data show CDR1 as ENHRY and CDR2 as SYGVKD. With V trimmed by 4 bases and J by 5 bases, 6 bases remained unmatched. The CDR3 has 15 residues. CDR3 region: CAISAASGNNNEQFF. CDR3 coding DNA: TGTGCCATCAGTGCGGCTAGCGGGAACAACAATGAGCAGTTCTTC.

The V call is TRBV20-1, the J call TRBJ1-2; 7 nucleotides align to TRBD1. CDR1 is DFQATT, CDR2 SNEGSKA, per germline (reference sequence). The CDR3 is made up of 13 amino acids. The junction had 9 bases not matched to a gene; V was cut back by 5 bases and J by 6 bases. CDR3 residues: CSAPVDRVHGYTF. The CDR3 region has the DNA TGCAGTGCTCCCGTTGACAGGGTCCATGGCTACACCTTC.

This clonotype showed up just a few times. The J gene is TRBJ2-7, the V gene TRBV25-1; 8 bases match TRBD1. CDR3 size: 13 residues. Germline V CDR1 and CDR2: MGHDK, SYGVNS. Unmatched junction bases numbered 3, after V lost 8 bases and J lost 0 bases. In DNA, the CDR3 is TGTGCCAGCGAGGGACAGGACTCCTACGAGCAGTACTTC. It is translated as CASEGQDSYEQYF.

This clonotype has only a few counts. J is TRBJ1-1 and V is TRBV7-9, with D perhaps TRBD1 (6 bases). The CDR3 is 16 amino acids. Trimming stripped 8 bases from V and 4 bases from J, with 23 bases between. The germline V gene encodes CDR1 SEHNR and CDR2 FQNEAQ (reference sequence). The CDR3: CASVSLSGALSTEAFF. CDR3 DNA: TGTGCCAGCGTATCACTATCGGGGGCCTTGAGCACTGAAGCTTTCTTT.

This clonotype came up many times. This chain joins TRBV20-1 and TRBJ1-5; D is uncertain. Trimming took 5 bases from V and 4 from J, leaving 12 bases between them. Germline V lookup: CDR1 DFQATT, CDR2 SNEGSKA (reference sequence). The CDR3 totals 13 residues. The CDR3 protein is CSASESPNQPQHF. The CDR3 DNA reads TGCAGTGCTTCAGAATCGCCGAATCAGCCCCAGCATTTT.

This clonotype has only one observation. V and J are TRBV19 and TRBJ1-1; D is uncertain. The germline CDR1 and CDR2 sequences are LNHDA and SQIVND (reference sequence). V lost 1 base, J lost 6 bases, and 9 bases lay in between. The CDR3 contains 13 residues. CDR3 region: CASSIGADAEAFF. The CDR3 DNA sequence: TGTGCCAGTAGTATAGGGGCCGACGCTGAAGCTTTCTTT. The full variable domain, its missing parts supplied by reference TRBV19 and TRBJ1-1, is DGGITQSPKYLFRKEGQNVTLSCEQNLNHDAMYWYRQDPGQGLRLIYYSQIVNDFQKGDIAEGYSVSREKKESFPLTVTSAQKNPTAFYLCASSIGADAEAFFGQGTRLTVV.

CDR3 residues: CASSVDIVEGQTQYF. CDR3 nucleotide sequence: TGTGCCAGCAGCGTAGATATCGTCGAAGGACAGACCCAGTACTTC. The chain employs TRBV9 and TRBJ2-5; D is unresolved. Germline lookup yields CDR1 SGDLS and CDR2 YYNGEE. The CDR3 extends over 15 amino acids. Trimming cost V 0 bases and J 6 bases, with 15 bases left between them.

The V and J genes are TRBV30 and TRBJ2-3; 11 bases fit TRBD2. This CDR3 region has 16 residues. The germline gives CDR1 GTSNPN, CDR2 SVGIG (reference sequence). V lost 3 bases to trimming and J lost 6 bases; unmatched junction nucleotides: 11. CDR3 loop: CAWSLGLAEGGDTQYF. The CDR3 DNA follows: TGTGCCTGGAGCCTGGGACTAGCGGAGGGAGGGGATACGCAGTATTTT.

The chain combines TRBV3-1 with TRBJ2-2; a weak D match, TRBD1 (6 bases). Germline V gene sequence: CDR1 LGHDT, CDR2 YNNKEL (reference sequence). V shed 5 bases and J shed 5 bases, with 15 bases lying between them. The CDR3 contains 15 residues. Written as DNA, the CDR3 is TGTGCCAGCAGCAACCGGGACAAAGGGACCGGGGAGCTGTTTTTT. Translating gives CASSNRDKGTGELFF.

This clonotype was observed a handful of times. V and J are TRBV7-9 and TRBJ2-5; 10 bases are a match to TRBD1. J was trimmed by 5 bases and V by 5 bases; bases with no gene match: 8. This CDR3 is 15 amino acids long. CDR1 SEHNR and CDR2 FQNEAQ come from the germline V gene (reference sequence). CDR3 amino acids: CASSARDRGTETQYF. CDR3 nucleotide sequence: TGTGCCAGCAGCGCCCGGGACAGGGGAACGGAGACCCAGTACTTC.

This clonotype was seen more than once but under ten times. This chain uses TRBV28 with TRBJ2-4; the match to TRBD1 covers 12 bases. The CDR3 loop spans 17 amino acids. V lost 6 bases, J lost 1 base, and 7 bases stayed unmatched. Germline lookup yields CDR1 MDHEN and CDR2 SYDVKM. CDR3 loop: CASRTGTGGSAKNIQYF. Here the CDR3 DNA reads TGTGCCAGCAGGACCGGGACAGGGGGCTCGGCCAAAAACATTCAGTACTTC.

This sequence joins TRBV7-2 and TRBJ2-2; TRBD2 matches 9 bases. The CDR3 sequence is 17 residues long. V dropped 2 bases and J dropped 4; count of bases not matched to a gene: 8. Per germline, CDR1 SGHTA and CDR2 FQGNSA. The CDR3 DNA reads as TGTGCCAGCAGCTTACCAGCGGGAGGTCGTCGCACCGGGGAGCTGTTTTTT. This translates into CASSLPAGGRRTGELFF.

The chain couples TRBV6-1 to TRBJ2-5; weak D call: TRBD2 (6 bases). Trimming stripped 2 bases from V and 5 bases from J, with 15 bases between. The CDR3 is 15 amino acids. Per germline, CDR1 MNHNS and CDR2 SASEGT. CDR3 region: CASSEWRGRAETQYF. The CDR3 bases are TGTGCCAGCAGTGAATGGCGGGGACGGGCGGAGACCCAGTACTTC.

The CDR3 region is CASSPRQGMIKNTEAFF. The CDR3 DNA reads as TGCGCCAGCAGCCCCCGACAGGGGATGATAAAGAACACTGAAGCTTTCTTT. The chain recombines TRBV4-1 with TRBJ1-1, with TRBD1 matching over 8 bases. Germline values: CDR1 MGHRA, CDR2 YSYEKL. The CDR3 sequence is 17 residues long. J was trimmed by 1 base and V by 4 bases; bases with no gene match: 11.

This clonotype showed up just a few times. This sequence joins TRBV19 and TRBJ2-2, with 12 bases that match TRBD1. The CDR3 consists of 14 residues. V was clipped by 8 bases and J by 2 bases; unmatched bases: 0. Germline loops: CDR1 LNHDA, CDR2 SQIVND (reference sequence). The CDR3 DNA sequence: TGTGCCAGTGGGACAGGGGGCAACACCGGGGAGCTGTTTTTT. Translating it yields CASGTGGNTGELFF. Supplemented by reference TRBV19 and TRBJ2-2, the full variable domain reads DGGITQSPKYLFRKEGQNVTLSCEQNLNHDAMYWYRQDPGQGLRLIYYSQIVNDFQKGDIAEGYSVSREKKESFPLTVTSAQKNPTAFYLCASGTGGNTGELFFGEGSRLTVL.

This clonotype was counted a few times. The gene calls are TRBV30 and TRBJ1-1; D not resolved. The CDR3 is 13 amino acids. Germline V lookup: CDR1 GTSNPN, CDR2 SVGIG (reference sequence). Trimming took off 2 bases at V and 1 base at J, with 8 bases between the two ends. CDR3 sequence reads: CAWSSQPNTEAFF. The CDR3 nucleotides read TGTGCCTGGAGTAGCCAGCCGAACACTGAAGCTTTCTTT.

The sample holds many counts of this clonotype. The rearrangement joins TRBV11-1 to TRBJ1-5; D might be TRBD1 (5 bases). The germline V gene encodes CDR1 SGHAT and CDR2 FQDESV (reference sequence). Deletions cut 1 base from V and 7 bases from J, with 8 bases between. The length of the CDR3 is 13 residues. The chain's CDR3 is CASSLDRGQPQHF. The CDR3 bases are TGTGCCAGCAGCTTAGATAGGGGACAGCCCCAGCATTTT.

V usage is TRBV6-1 and J usage is TRBJ2-3; 9 positions match TRBD1. The V and J ends lost 4 bases and 5 bases, in that order; junction bases with no gene match: 7. Germline V gene data show CDR1 as MNHNS and CDR2 as SASEGT. The CDR3 covers 15 residues. The CDR3 bases are TGTGCCAGCAGTGGGACAGGGGTAGGAAAAGATACGCAGTATTTT. Translation: CASSGTGVGKDTQYF.

This clonotype showed up just once. CDR3 DNA: TGCAGCGTTGAAATTAGGGGCCCCTCTGGGGCCAACGTCCTGACTTTC. Amino acids: CSVEIRGPSGANVLTF. This rearrangement joins TRBV29-1 to TRBJ2-6, with D perhaps TRBD1 (5 bases). Trimming removed 2 bases from V and 0 bases from J, with 11 bases in between. CDR1 is SQVTM, CDR2 ANQGSEA, per germline. The CDR3 loop spans 16 amino acids.

The J gene is TRBJ2-7, the V gene TRBV4-3, with a tentative D call TRBD1 (5 bases). CDR1 and CDR2 from the germline V gene are LGHNA and YSLEER. The CDR3 contains 16 residues. Trimming cost V 4 bases and J 3 bases, with 19 bases left between them. The CDR3 reads CASSLLAGAGNYEQYF. The CDR3 DNA reads as TGCGCCAGCAGCCTTTTAGCTGGGGCAGGGAACTACGAGCAGTACTTC.

The chain joins TRBV6-2 or TRBV6-3 to TRBJ1-1; D remains unclear. The CDR3 loop spans 13 amino acids. Germline V gene sequence: CDR1 MNHEY, CDR2 SVGEGT. V was pared by 6 bases and J by 3 bases, with 11 bases between. The DNA of the CDR3 is TGTGCCAGCAGCCCTCAGCGGGACACTGAAGCTTTCTTT. Amino acid sequence: CASSPQRDTEAFF.

The rearrangement links TRBV11-1 to TRBJ2-1; TRBD2 agrees at 10 bases. The CDR3 extends over 15 amino acids. Germline V lookup: CDR1 SGHAT, CDR2 FQDESV (reference sequence). J was trimmed by 13 bases and V by 5 bases; bases with no gene match: 14. DNA for the CDR3: TGTGCCAGCAGCGACGGGGGAGCGGGGGGGCACAACCAGTTCTTC. Amino acid sequence: CASSDGGAGGHNQFF.

This clonotype was detected only a few times. The chain couples TRBV5-1 to TRBJ2-7, with TRBD1 matching over 8 bases. The germline V gene encodes CDR1 SGHRS and CDR2 YFSETQ. V shed 0 bases and J 7 bases; nucleotides not matched to a gene: 9. The CDR3 runs 15 residues. The CDR3 DNA reads TGCGCCAGCAGCTTGGATGCAGGGGGCTTCGGGGAGCAGTACTTC. Its translation: CASSLDAGGFGEQYF.